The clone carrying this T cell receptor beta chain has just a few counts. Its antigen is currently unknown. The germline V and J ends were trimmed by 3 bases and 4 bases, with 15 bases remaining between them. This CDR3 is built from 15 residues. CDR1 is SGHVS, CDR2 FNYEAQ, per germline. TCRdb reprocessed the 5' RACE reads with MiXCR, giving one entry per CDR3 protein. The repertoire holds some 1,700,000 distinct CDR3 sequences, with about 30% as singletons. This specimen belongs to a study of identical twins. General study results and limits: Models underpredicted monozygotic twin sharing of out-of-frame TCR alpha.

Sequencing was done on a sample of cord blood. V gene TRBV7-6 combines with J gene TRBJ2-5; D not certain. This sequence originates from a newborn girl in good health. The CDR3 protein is CASSLEQPKRETQYF. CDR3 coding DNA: TGTGCCAGCAGCTTGGAGCAGCCTAAACGAGAGACCCAGTACTTC. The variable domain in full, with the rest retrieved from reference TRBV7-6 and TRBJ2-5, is GAGVSQSPRYKVTKRGQDVALRCDPISGHVSLYWYRQALGQGPEFLTYFNYEAQQDKSGLPNDRFSAERPEGSISTLTIQRTEQRDSAMYRCASSLEQPKRETQYFGPGTRLLVL.